This T cell receptor beta chain was obtained from a study of T cell responses to AZD1222 COVID-19 vaccine. The CDR3 runs 15 residues. The V and J ends lost 0 bases and 4 bases respectively, with 9 bases between them. The germline V gene has CDR1 LGHNA and CDR2 YNFKEQ. Study results and limitations: At study baseline, merely five or six AZD1222 recipients were seropositive.

A remark on this clone: The target antigen is unknown.

Generated by immunoSEQ multiplex PCR, the TCRdb table keeps only in-frame clones and is missing some. Of almost 55,000 clones in the sample, around 84% are singletons; the top ten hold roughly a tenth. The starting material was peripheral blood, obtained on day 0 of AZD1222 vaccination. The chain uses TRBV4-2 and TRBJ2-2; no firm D call. The sequence came from an adult in good health. The CDR3 sequence is CASSQEPLGTGELFF. The CDR3, as DNA: TGTGCCAGCAGCCAAGAGCCCCTGGGCACCGGGGAGCTGTTTTTT.